The 20 T cell receptor beta chains in this list originate from one sample, sequenced in a study of response to subunit inactivated influenza vaccine. TCRdb recomputed calls from the RT-PCR reads with MiXCR, one row per CDR3 protein. The sample lists about 800,000 distinct CDR3 sequences; 21% were seen once. Sample: PBMCs from blood, taken around 5 days after vaccination. The source of these receptors is a man aged 50 to 59 who received an inactivated influenza vaccine.

The gene calls are TRBV6-5 and TRBJ1-1; D perhaps matches TRBD1 (6 bases). Germline assignment: CDR1 MNHEY and CDR2 SVGAGI. The V end lost 4 bases, the J end lost 4 bases, and 16 bases lay between the germline ends. The CDR3 extends over 15 amino acids. CDR3 residues: CASSFRGRGGTEAFF. The CDR3 region has the DNA TGTGCCAGCAGTTTCAGGGGCCGGGGTGGCACTGAAGCTTTCTTT.

The gene calls are TRBV4-2 and TRBJ2-3, with 9 nucleotides matching TRBD2. CDR1 is LGHNA, CDR2 YNFKEQ, per germline. This CDR3 has 17 amino acids. Germline trimming cut 3 bases from V and 6 bases from J; bases unmatched to any gene: 13. This CDR3 is CASSHAAGGPEADTQYF. In DNA, the CDR3 is TGTGCCAGCAGCCATGCCGCGGGGGGGCCGGAGGCGGATACGCAGTATTTT.

This rearrangement joins TRBV4-1 to TRBJ1-5, with D maybe TRBD1 (5 bases). V gave up 3 bases and J gave up 4 bases, with 13 bases separating them. Germline V gene sequence: CDR1 MGHRA, CDR2 YSYEKL. The CDR3 is made up of 15 amino acids. DNA of the CDR3: TGCGCCAGCAGCCAGCAGGACAATGATAATCAGCCCCAGCATTTT. Amino acids: CASSQQDNDNQPQHF.

This chain joins TRBV29-1 and TRBJ2-3; tentatively, D is TRBD1 or TRBD2 (5 bases each). V lost 4 bases and J 3 bases, leaving 11 bases between the germline ends. CDR1 SQVTM and CDR2 ANQGSEA come from the germline V gene. This CDR3 spans 13 amino acids. The CDR3 region has the DNA TGCAGCGTTGGGCGCAGGGAGACAGATACGCAGTATTTT. This gives the protein CSVGRRETDTQYF.

The CDR3 region has the DNA TGTGCCACCAGTGATGGGTCAGGATACAATGAGCAGTTCTTC. Protein: CATSDGSGYNEQFF. The chain combines TRBV24-1 with TRBJ2-1; D is undetermined. The CDR3 consists of 14 residues. Germline V gene lookup returns CDR1 KGHDR and CDR2 SFDVKD. Trimming took off 3 bases at V and 4 bases at J, with 9 bases between the two ends.

This sequence joins TRBV19 and TRBJ2-1; no definite D call. The CDR3 consists of 15 residues. With 3 bases removed from V and 5 bases from J, the gap between germline ends came to 14 bases. CDR1 is LNHDA, CDR2 SQIVND, per germline (reference sequence). The CDR3, as DNA: TGTGCCAGTAGTATTTTCGGCGTTTACAACAATGAGCAGTTCTTC. This gives the protein CASSIFGVYNNEQFF. The full variable domain, its missing parts supplied by reference TRBV19 and TRBJ2-1, is DGGITQSPKYLFRKEGQNVTLSCEQNLNHDAMYWYRQDPGQGLRLIYYSQIVNDFQKGDIAEGYSVSREKKESFPLTVTSAQKNPTAFYLCASSIFGVYNNEQFFGPGTRLTVL.

The chain has TRBV6-5 and TRBJ2-3; D ambiguous. The ends were cut back, 0 bases at V and 1 base at J, with 11 bases in the middle. The germline V gene encodes CDR1 MNHEY and CDR2 SVGAGI. This CDR3 is built from 16 residues. The CDR3 nucleotides read TGTGCCAGCAGTTACTCTTACCGCCCCGGCACAGATACGCAGTATTTT. It yields the protein CASSYSYRPGTDTQYF.

This clonotype turned up a few times. This chain uses TRBV20-1 with TRBJ2-3; no reliable D call. CDR1 and CDR2 from the germline V gene are DFQATT and SNEGSKA (reference sequence). This CDR3 is built from 12 residues. The CDR3, as DNA: TGCAGCCCCATCCGGGGCACAGATACGCAGTATTTT. It encodes CSPIRGTDTQYF.

The table lists this clonotype with a few counts. The J gene is TRBJ2-7, the V gene TRBV29-1; D remains ambiguous. V lost 5 bases and J lost 2, with 10 bases in between. Germline assignment: CDR1 SQVTM and CDR2 ANQGSEA. This CDR3 contains 12 residues. For the CDR3, the DNA is TGCAGCGTTCTCTACGGCGCCTACGAGCAGTACTTC. Amino acids: CSVLYGAYEQYF.

The chain joins TRBV7-9 to TRBJ1-5, with 8 bases lining up with TRBD1. The CDR3 contains 16 residues. Germline V gene sequence: CDR1 SEHNR, CDR2 FQNEAQ (reference sequence). The ends lost 5 bases at V and 6 bases at J; junction bases unmatched: 12. The CDR3 sequence: CASSTGTGVIGQPQHF. The CDR3 DNA follows: TGTGCCAGCAGCACCGGGACAGGAGTCATTGGTCAGCCCCAGCATTTT.

The chain employs TRBV19 and TRBJ1-1; D not resolved. CDR1 is LNHDA, CDR2 SQIVND, per germline (reference sequence). The V and J ends lost 2 bases and 1 base respectively, with 17 bases between them. CDR3 length: 17 residues. The CDR3 nucleotides are TGTGCCAGTAGTATAAGGAGGGCAAGAAGGAGGAACACTGAAGCTTTCTTT. This translates into CASSIRRARRRNTEAFF. Variable domain in full (rest from reference TRBV19 and TRBJ1-1): DGGITQSPKYLFRKEGQNVTLSCEQNLNHDAMYWYRQDPGQGLRLIYYSQIVNDFQKGDIAEGYSVSREKKESFPLTVTSAQKNPTAFYLCASSIRRARRRNTEAFFGQGTRLTVV.

This chain links TRBV6-5 with TRBJ1-2, with D possibly matching TRBD1 (5 bases). This CDR3 is built from 16 residues. Trimming shortened V by 4 bases and J by 4 bases, and 19 bases separated the two germline ends. Germline V lookup: CDR1 MNHEY, CDR2 SVGAGI. CDR3 bases: TGTGCCAGCAGTTCCCAGATGCGGGACCTTAGCTATGGCTACACCTTC. It translates to CASSSQMRDLSYGYTF.

This clonotype was observed a handful of times. The chain couples TRBV20-1 to TRBJ2-7; the match to TRBD2 covers 8 bases. This CDR3 is 13 amino acids long. Germline CDR1 is DFQATT and CDR2 is SNEGSKA (reference sequence). The trim removed 5 bases at V and 3 bases at J, leaving 6 bases unmatched. CDR3 loop: CSAGSGMDYEQYF. In DNA form, the CDR3 reads TGCAGTGCTGGTAGCGGGATGGACTACGAGCAGTACTTC.

This clonotype was seen at least ten times. The CDR3 region is CSVASDPYEQYF. The CDR3 nucleotides are TGCAGCGTTGCTAGCGACCCGTACGAGCAGTACTTC. V usage is TRBV29-1 and J usage is TRBJ2-7, with D possibly matching TRBD2 (6 bases). Between the trimmed V and J ends, which lost 4 bases and 4 bases, there was a span of 11 bases. The CDR3 consists of 12 residues. Germline CDR1 is SQVTM and CDR2 is ANQGSEA.

This clonotype has just a few counts. This chain links TRBV5-1 with TRBJ1-1, with TRBD1 matching 8 bases. CDR1 SGHRS and CDR2 YFSETQ come from the germline V gene. J gave up 6 bases and V 3 bases, and 7 bases lay outside the gene matches. This CDR3 spans 14 amino acids. The CDR3 bases are TGCGCCAGCAGCTCCCGGGACAGGTATTCTGAAGCTTTCTTT. As protein: CASSSRDRYSEAFF.

This clonotype was observed a handful of times. This sequence joins TRBV7-2 and TRBJ2-1, with 7 nucleotides matching TRBD1. CDR3 length: 14 residues. Germline lookup yields CDR1 SGHTA and CDR2 FQGNSA. J lost 3 bases, V lost 7 bases, and 6 bases had no gene match. The CDR3: CASTQDRLYNEQFF. The DNA for the CDR3 is TGTGCCAGCACCCAGGACAGGCTCTACAATGAGCAGTTCTTC.

The chain employs TRBV7-9 and TRBJ2-5; TRBD2 matches 8 bases. Germline CDR1 reads SEHNR; CDR2 reads FQNEAQ (reference sequence). This CDR3 contains 15 residues. Germline trimming cut 6 bases from V and 0 bases from J; bases unmatched to any gene: 6. The DNA for the CDR3 is TGTGCCAGCAGTTCACAACTAGCGGACCAAGAGACCCAGTACTTC. The encoded protein is CASSSQLADQETQYF.

The chain combines TRBV20-1 with TRBJ2-7; 7 bases agree with TRBD2. Germline lookup yields CDR1 DFQATT and CDR2 SNEGSKA (reference sequence). V shed 5 bases and J 12 bases; nucleotides not matched to a gene: 7. This CDR3 is built from 10 residues. CDR3: CSAGGELRYF. The CDR3 region has the DNA TGCAGTGCTGGGGGGGAACTCCGGTACTTC.

This clonotype showed up just a few times. This chain connects TRBV6-5 to TRBJ2-1, with D unclear. This CDR3 spans 15 amino acids. The V end lost 2 bases, the J end lost 4 bases, and 12 bases lay between the germline ends. In germline, CDR1 is MNHEY, CDR2 SVGAGI. The CDR3 nucleotides read TGTGCCAGCAGTTACCCACAGAAGCCATACAATGAGCAGTTCTTC. It translates to CASSYPQKPYNEQFF.

This clonotype was observed at least ten times. This rearrangement joins TRBV6-5 to TRBJ2-5, with D possibly being TRBD2 (5 bases). The germline V and J ends were trimmed by 0 bases and 9 bases, with 11 bases remaining between them. CDR3 length: 13 amino acids. The germline gives CDR1 MNHEY, CDR2 SVGAGI. The CDR3 DNA reads as TGTGCCAGCAGTTACTCGATCTCCGGGGCCCAGTACTTC. Its protein product is CASSYSISGAQYF.